This T cell receptor beta chain is from a study of cytomegalovirus exposure and HLA in healthy donors. Both 60 Vbeta primers and 13 Jbeta primers went into the PCR. Clones were read by immunoSEQ multiplex PCR, and TCRdb kept only the in-frame ones, dropping some. The sample consists of fewer than 140,000 clones, over 75% of them appearing once. This clone has only a few counts. Germline V gene lookup returns CDR1 MNHNS and CDR2 SASEGT. Trimming took 7 bases from V and 0 from J, leaving 13 bases between them. The CDR3 spans 15 residues. The V and J genes are TRBV6-1 and TRBJ1-5; D may be TRBD1 (6 bases). The sequenced sample consisted of PBMCs. This receptor was obtained from a man aged 55-75 years in good health and CMV-seronegative. The CDR3: CASTGTYVSNQPQHF. CDR3 nucleotide sequence: TGTGCCAGCACCGGGACATATGTTAGCAATCAGCCCCAGCATTTT.